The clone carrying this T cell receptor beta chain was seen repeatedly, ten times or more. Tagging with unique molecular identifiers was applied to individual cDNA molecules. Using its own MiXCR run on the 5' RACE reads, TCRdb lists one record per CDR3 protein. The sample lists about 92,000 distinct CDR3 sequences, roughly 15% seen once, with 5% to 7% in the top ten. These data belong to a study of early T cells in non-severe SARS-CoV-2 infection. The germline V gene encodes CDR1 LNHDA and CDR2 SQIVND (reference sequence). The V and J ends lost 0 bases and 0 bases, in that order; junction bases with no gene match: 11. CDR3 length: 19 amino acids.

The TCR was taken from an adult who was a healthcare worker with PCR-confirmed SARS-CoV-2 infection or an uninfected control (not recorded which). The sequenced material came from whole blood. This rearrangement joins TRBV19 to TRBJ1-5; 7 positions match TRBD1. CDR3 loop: CASSIDPRTGVYSNQPQHF. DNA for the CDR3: TGTGCCAGTAGTATAGATCCTCGGACAGGAGTTTATAGCAATCAGCCCCAGCATTTT.